The 10 T cell receptor beta chains given below trace back to one sample, sequenced in a study of blood T cells in healthy people across ages. The second PCR ran roughly 6 to 11 cycles with a sample-barcoded 5' primer and J-beta primers. One entry per CDR3 protein results from TCRdb running MiXCR on the 5' RACE reads. Counted here are 650,000 or so distinct CDR3 sequences, 40% to 65% occurring once; the ten biggest clones make up roughly 14%. Sample: blood. The receptors shown here come from a woman older than 75 in good health.

This clonotype was detected many times. V is TRBV12-3 or TRBV12-4 and J is TRBJ2-3, with D perhaps matching TRBD2 (5 bases). V dropped 8 bases and J dropped 2 bases, with 11 bases sitting between them. The CDR3 is 13 residues long. Written as DNA, the CDR3 is TGTGCCAGCCTGGGTCTAGCCACAGATACGCAGTATTTT. Its translation: CASLGLATDTQYF.

This clonotype was recorded at least ten times. This chain joins TRBV27 and TRBJ2-7; the D gene is possibly TRBD2 (6 bases). Germline values: CDR1 MNHEY, CDR2 SMNVEV (reference sequence). Deletions cut 7 bases from V and 0 bases from J, with 16 bases between. The CDR3 runs 15 residues. The CDR3 loop reads CASTKKAGSSYEQYF. CDR3 bases: TGTGCCAGCACCAAAAAGGCGGGGAGCTCCTACGAGCAGTACTTC.

This clonotype was seen a few times. V is TRBV18 and J is TRBJ2-5, with 12 positions matching TRBD2. CDR1 is KGHSH, CDR2 LQKENI, per germline. The CDR3 extends over 16 amino acids. Losses at the gene ends were 3 bases for V and 1 base for J; bases not matched to a gene: 3. CDR3 protein: CASSPRTSGAQETQYF. CDR3 nucleotides: TGTGCCAGCTCACCGAGGACTAGCGGGGCCCAAGAGACCCAGTACTTC.

The CDR3 here is CAISTDRCGYTF. The CDR3 DNA reads TGTGCCATCAGTACAGACAGATGTGGCTACACCTTC. The J gene is TRBJ1-2, the V gene TRBV10-3, with D tentatively TRBD1 (5 bases). The CDR3 sequence is 12 residues long. Per germline, CDR1 ENHRY and CDR2 SYGVKD. Trimming stripped 5 bases from V and 7 bases from J, with 11 bases between.

The V call is TRBV5-1, the J call TRBJ2-1; 7 bases fit TRBD2. Trimming took 4 bases from V and 6 from J; bases not matched to a gene: 10. The germline gives CDR1 SGHRS, CDR2 YFSETQ. The CDR3 is 15 amino acids. DNA for the CDR3: TGCGCCAGCAGCACCACTAGCGCGGAGGGCAATGAGCAGTTCTTC. It codes for CASSTTSAEGNEQFF.

This clonotype was recorded a few times. CDR3 sequence (DNA): TGTGCCAGCAGCTTACCAGTGTGGAACTATGGCTACACCTTC. Encoded protein: CASSLPVWNYGYTF. The chain has TRBV7-2 and TRBJ1-2, with no clear D. V lost 2 bases to trimming and J lost 2 bases, with 9 bases between them. The CDR3 runs 14 residues. Germline CDR1 reads SGHTA; CDR2 reads FQGNSA.

This chain's CDR3 is CASSYSMASGSVTRELFF. CDR3 DNA: TGTGCCAGCAGTTACTCGATGGCTAGCGGGAGTGTAACCCGGGAGCTGTTTTTT. The chain recombines TRBV6-7 with TRBJ2-2; TRBD2 aligns across 10 bases. TRBV6-7 is an open reading frame, and its role is uncertain. V was clipped by 0 bases and J by 9 bases; unmatched bases: 13. The CDR3 sequence is 18 residues long.

The rearrangement uses TRBV20-1 and TRBJ2-3; a weak D match, TRBD2 (6 bases). Looked up from germline, CDR1 is DFQATT and CDR2 is SNEGSKA (reference sequence). The V end was cut by 8 bases, the J end by 6 bases, with 15 bases between. There are 12 residues in the CDR3. CDR3 nucleotides: TGCAGTTCCCAAAGCGGGTCGGATACGCAGTATTTT. It is translated as CSSQSGSDTQYF.

The V and J genes are TRBV3-1 and TRBJ2-1; possibly TRBD1 for D (6 bases). Germline-derived CDR1 and CDR2 are LGHDT and YNNKEL (reference sequence). Trimming cost V 3 bases and J 13 bases, with 22 bases left between them. The CDR3 covers 15 residues. The CDR3: CASSHPGTRQETQFF. DNA of the CDR3: TGTGCCAGCAGCCATCCCGGGACAAGACAAGAGACCCAGTTCTTC.

J is TRBJ1-1 and V is TRBV10-2, with D possibly TRBD1 on 5 matching bases. V was cut by 11 bases and J by 1 base, with 14 bases left in between. Germline V gives CDR1 WSHSY, CDR2 SAAADI. The CDR3 spans 13 residues. The CDR3 coding sequence is TGCGCCTCCGGGGAGGGGCGGAACACTGAAGCTTTCTTT. This gives the protein CASGEGRNTEAFF.